This TCR beta chain was captured in a study of memory CD4+ T cells and cytomegalovirus serostatus. Study-wide context: Healthy Belgian adult donors included about nine CMV-positive and 24 CMV-negative people.

The authors' processing: Out-of-frame sequences were removed, leaving 2,204,828 distinct TCRbeta sequences. TCRdb's table, derived via immunoSEQ multiplex PCR, lists solely in-frame clones and lacks some. V, J and clone size were drawn from that table, and D and trimming were deduced from the DNA. In the table there are under 85,000 clones, roughly 78% of which are singletons. The sort gate was single viable CD3+CD4+CD8-CD45RO+ cells for memory CD4+ T cells. Whole-study findings and limits: The CMV-associated TCR signature appears largely within the CD4+ memory repertoire. Repertoires predicted CMV serostatus with median bootstrapped AUC of about 0.95.

As concerns this clone: The target antigen is unknown.

This CDR3 comprises 14 residues. Germline V lookup: CDR1 SGHRS, CDR2 YFSETQ. V was pared by 3 bases and J by 1 base, with 8 bases between. Sequenced material: memory CD4+ T cells from blood. This sequence originates from an adult in good health and CMV-seropositive. The rearrangement links TRBV5-1 to TRBJ2-4; a weak D match, TRBD1 (6 bases). CDR3 sequence (DNA): TGCGCCAGCAGCTGGGGGCAGGCCAAAAACATTCAGTACTTC. This gives the protein CASSWGQAKNIQYF.